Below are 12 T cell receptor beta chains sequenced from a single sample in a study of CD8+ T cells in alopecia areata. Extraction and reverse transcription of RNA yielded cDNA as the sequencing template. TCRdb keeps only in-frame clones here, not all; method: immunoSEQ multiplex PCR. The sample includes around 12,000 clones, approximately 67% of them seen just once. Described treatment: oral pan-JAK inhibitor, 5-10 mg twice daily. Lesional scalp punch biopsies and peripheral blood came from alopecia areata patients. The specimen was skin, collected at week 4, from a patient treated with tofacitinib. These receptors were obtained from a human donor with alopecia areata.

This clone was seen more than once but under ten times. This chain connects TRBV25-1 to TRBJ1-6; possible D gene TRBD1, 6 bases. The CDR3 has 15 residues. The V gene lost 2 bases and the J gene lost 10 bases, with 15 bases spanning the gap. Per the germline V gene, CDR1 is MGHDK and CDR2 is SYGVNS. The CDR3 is CASSEVGARRSPLHF. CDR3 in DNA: TGTGCCAGCAGTGAAGTGGGGGCGCGTAGGTCACCCCTCCACTTT.

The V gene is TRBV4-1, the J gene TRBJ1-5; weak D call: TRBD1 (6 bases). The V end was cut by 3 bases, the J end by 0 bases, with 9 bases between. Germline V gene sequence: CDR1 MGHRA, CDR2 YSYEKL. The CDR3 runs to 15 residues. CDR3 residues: CASSHLTGSNQPQHF. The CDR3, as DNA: TGCGCCAGCAGCCACCTGACAGGTAGCAATCAGCCCCAGCATTTT.

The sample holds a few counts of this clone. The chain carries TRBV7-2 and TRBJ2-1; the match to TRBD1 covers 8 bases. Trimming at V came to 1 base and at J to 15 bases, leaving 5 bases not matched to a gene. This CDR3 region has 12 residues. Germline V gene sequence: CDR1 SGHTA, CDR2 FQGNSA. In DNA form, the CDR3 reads TGTGCCAGCAGCTTAGGGGGACAGGACCGGTTCTTC. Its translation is CASSLGGQDRFF.

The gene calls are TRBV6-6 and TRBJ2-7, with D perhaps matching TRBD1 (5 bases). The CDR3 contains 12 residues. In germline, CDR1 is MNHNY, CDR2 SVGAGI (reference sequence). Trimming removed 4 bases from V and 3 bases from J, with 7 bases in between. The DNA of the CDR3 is TGTGCCAGCAGTTCGCAGGGCTACGAGCAGTACTTC. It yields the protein CASSSQGYEQYF.

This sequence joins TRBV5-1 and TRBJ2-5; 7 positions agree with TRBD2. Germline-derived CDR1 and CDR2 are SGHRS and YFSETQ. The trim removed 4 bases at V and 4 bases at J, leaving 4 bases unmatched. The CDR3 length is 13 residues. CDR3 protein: CASSRGVGETQYF. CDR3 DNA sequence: TGCGCCAGCAGCCGGGGGGTTGGAGAGACCCAGTACTTC.

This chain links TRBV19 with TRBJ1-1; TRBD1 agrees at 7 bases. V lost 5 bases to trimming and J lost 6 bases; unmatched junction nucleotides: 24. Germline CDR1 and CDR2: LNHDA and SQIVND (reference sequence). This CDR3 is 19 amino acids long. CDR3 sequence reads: CASSGGGFRGRFVRSEAFF. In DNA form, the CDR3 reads TGTGCCAGTAGTGGAGGGGGTTTTAGGGGGCGATTCGTCCGATCTGAAGCTTTCTTT.

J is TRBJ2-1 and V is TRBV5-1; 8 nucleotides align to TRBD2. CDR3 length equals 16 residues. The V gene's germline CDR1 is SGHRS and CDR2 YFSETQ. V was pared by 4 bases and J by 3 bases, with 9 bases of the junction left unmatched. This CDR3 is CASSHSGGGYYNEQFF. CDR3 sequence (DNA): TGCGCCAGCAGCCATAGCGGCGGGGGGTACTACAATGAGCAGTTCTTC.

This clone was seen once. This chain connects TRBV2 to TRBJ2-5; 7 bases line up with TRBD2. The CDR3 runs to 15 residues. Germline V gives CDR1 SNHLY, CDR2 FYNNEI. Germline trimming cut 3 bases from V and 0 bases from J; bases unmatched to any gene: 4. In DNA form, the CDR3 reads TGTGCCAGCAGTGAGGGAGCGGGGCACCAAGAGACCCAGTACTTC. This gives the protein CASSEGAGHQETQYF.

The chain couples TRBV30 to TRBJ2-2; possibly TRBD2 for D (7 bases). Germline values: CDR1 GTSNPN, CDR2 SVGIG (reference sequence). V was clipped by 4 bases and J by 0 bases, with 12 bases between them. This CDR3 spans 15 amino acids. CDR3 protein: CAWKGGGANTGELFF. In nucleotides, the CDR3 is TGTGCCTGGAAGGGGGGGGGCGCGAACACCGGGGAGCTGTTTTTT. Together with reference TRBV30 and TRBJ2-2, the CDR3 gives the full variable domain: SQTIHQWPATLVQPVGSPLSLECTVEGTSNPNLYWYRQAAGRGLQLLFYSVGIGQISSEVPQNLSASRPQDRQFILSSKKLLLSDSGFYLCAWKGGGANTGELFFGEGSRLTVL.

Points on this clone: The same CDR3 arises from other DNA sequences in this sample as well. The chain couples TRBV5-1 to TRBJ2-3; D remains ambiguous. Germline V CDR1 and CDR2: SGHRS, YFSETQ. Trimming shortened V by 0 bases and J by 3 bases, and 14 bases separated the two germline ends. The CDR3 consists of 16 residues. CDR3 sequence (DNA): TGCGCCAGCAGCTTGGGGGCATCCCTTGGTACAGATACGCAGTATTTT. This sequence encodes CASSLGASLGTDTQYF.

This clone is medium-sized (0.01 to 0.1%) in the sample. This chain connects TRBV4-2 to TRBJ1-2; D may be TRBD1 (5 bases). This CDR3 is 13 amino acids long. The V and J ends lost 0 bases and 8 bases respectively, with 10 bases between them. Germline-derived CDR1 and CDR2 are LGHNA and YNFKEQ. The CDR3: CASSQEGPSGYTF. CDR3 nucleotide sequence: TGTGCCAGCAGCCAAGAGGGACCAAGCGGCTACACCTTC.

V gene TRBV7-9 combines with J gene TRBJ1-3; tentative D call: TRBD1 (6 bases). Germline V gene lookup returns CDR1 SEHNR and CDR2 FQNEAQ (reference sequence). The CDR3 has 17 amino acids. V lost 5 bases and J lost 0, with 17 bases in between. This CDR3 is CASSPVRTEASGNTIYF. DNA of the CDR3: TGTGCCAGCAGCCCTGTCCGGACAGAAGCCTCTGGAAACACCATATATTTT.